The T cell receptor beta chain under discussion was sequenced for a study of blood T cells in healthy people across ages. From germline, CDR1 is SNHLY and CDR2 FYNNEI. The CDR3 covers 14 residues. A second PCR, run for roughly 7 to 11 cycles, used a sample-barcoded 5' primer plus a J-beta primer mix. Using its own MiXCR run on the 5' RACE reads, TCRdb lists one record per CDR3 protein. Here the sample spans more than 800,000 distinct CDR3 sequences, around 45% being singletons. Donor samples were obtained from healthy Caucasian individuals from Russia, aged about 6 to 95. Sequenced material: blood. The chain has TRBV2 and TRBJ2-4, with D maybe TRBD2 (6 bases). The J call is in doubt because the DNA end fits TRBJ2-7 better. This TCR came from an older woman in good health. CDR3 amino acids: CASRARGSNYEQYF. Written as DNA, the CDR3 is TGTGCCAGCAGGGCACGGGGGAGTAATTACGAGCAGTACTTC.